The entry that follows covers one T cell receptor (beta chain) sequence. The data were obtained in a study of blood T cell repertoires in COVID-19. CDR3 length: 15 amino acids. Germline trimming cut 2 bases from V and 4 bases from J; bases unmatched to any gene: 4. The germline V gene encodes CDR1 KGHDR and CDR2 SFDVKD. Assay used: immunoSEQ multiplex PCR; TCRdb lists only in-frame clones, some missing. The top ten hold more than 10% of the sample, which has tens of thousands of clones, roughly 90% seen once. The sample taken for sequencing was peripheral blood. The clonotype was recovered from a man in his sixties or seventies with active or convalescent COVID-19. This chain connects TRBV24-1 to TRBJ1-1, with 9 positions matching TRBD1. This CDR3 reads CATSDSTGGITEAFF. The CDR3 DNA is TGTGCCACCAGTGATTCGACAGGGGGGATCACTGAAGCTTTCTTT.